Listed below are T cell receptor beta chains from one sample, sequenced in a study of cytomegalovirus exposure and HLA in healthy donors. Libraries were prepared by immunoSEQ multiplex PCR; TCRdb keeps only in-frame clonotypes and omits some of them. The sample holds 90,000 to 150,000 clones; approximately 81% are singletons and the top ten take less than 2.5%. The sequenced material came from PBMCs. The receptors were gathered from a middle-aged woman in good health and CMV-seronegative. The CDR3 runs from the conserved cysteine through the conserved F or W. Each record gives: D gene, V gene, clone size, J gene, CDR3 protein, CDR3 DNA. A D gene is named only where the DNA matches it firmly. A clone size is listed for some rows: how often the clone was seen (once, few, many), or a class if it is expanded.

TRBD1	TRBV5-1	.	TRBJ2-2	CASSLVGQGTTGELFF	TGCGCCAGCAGCTTGGTGGGACAGGGAACCACCGGGGAGCTGTTTTTT
.	TRBV30	.	TRBJ2-1	CAWRQGGVNEQFF	TGTGCCTGGAGACAGGGAGGGGTCAATGAGCAGTTCTTC
TRBD1	TRBV10-3	.	TRBJ1-1	CAISEGTGGSEAFF	TGTGCCATCAGTGAGGGGACAGGGGGCTCTGAAGCTTTCTTT
TRBD2	TRBV2	.	TRBJ2-1	CASSEGGSGTKNNEQFF	TGTGCCAGCAGTGAAGGGGGTTCTGGGACTAAAAACAATGAGCAGTTCTTC
TRBD2	TRBV6-5	.	TRBJ2-3	CASSRGGDTQYF	TGTGCCAGCAGTCGCGGGGGAGATACGCAGTATTTT
.	TRBV2	.	TRBJ2-2	CASRQTGLTGELFF	TGTGCCAGCAGGCAGACAGGTCTCACCGGGGAGCTGTTTTTT
.	TRBV20-1	.	TRBJ2-1	CSTEVSEQFF	TGCAGCACCGAAGTAAGCGAGCAGTTCTTC
TRBD1	TRBV7-9	.	TRBJ1-1	CASSSGTDMNTEAFF	TGTGCCAGCAGCTCCGGGACAGACATGAACACTGAAGCTTTCTTT
TRBD1	TRBV13	.	TRBJ2-7	CASSPGQGNERYF	TGTGCCAGCAGTCCGGGACAGGGCAACGAGCGGTACTTC
.	TRBV9	.	TRBJ1-3	CASSRTQARSGNTIYF	TGTGCCAGCAGCAGGACTCAGGCGCGCTCTGGAAACACCATATATTTT
.	TRBV21-1	.	TRBJ2-7	CASSPRTGRVYEQYF	TGTGCCAGCAGCCCCCGGACAGGGAGGGTCTACGAGCAGTACTTC
TRBD2	TRBV13	.	TRBJ2-5	CASRIRRLAGLQETQYF	TGTGCCAGCAGAATTAGGCGACTAGCGGGCTTGCAAGAGACCCAGTACTTC
.	TRBV7-2	.	TRBJ2-6	CASSSKGGAVGGANVLTF	TGTGCCAGCAGCTCCAAGGGCGGGGCGGTTGGTGGGGCCAACGTCCTGACTTTC
TRBD2	TRBV9	.	TRBJ2-7	CASSVEAGSYEQYF	TGTGCCAGCAGCGTAGAAGCGGGAAGTTACGAGCAGTACTTC
TRBD2	TRBV7-2	.	TRBJ2-7	CASSYYEREPYEQYF	TGTGCCAGCAGCTATTATGAGCGGGAGCCCTACGAGCAGTACTTC
.	TRBV11-2	.	TRBJ2-7	CASTPGILGSYEQYF	TGTGCCAGCACCCCTGGTATATTGGGCAGCTACGAGCAGTACTTC
TRBD2	TRBV7-3	.	TRBJ2-7	CASSPTTSASSYEQYF	TGTGCCAGCAGCCCCACGACTAGCGCGAGCTCCTACGAGCAGTACTTC
.	TRBV9	.	TRBJ1-4	CASSEQGRGEKLFF	TGTGCCAGCAGCGAACAGGGACGTGGTGAAAAACTGTTTTTT
TRBD2	TRBV19	.	TRBJ2-1	CASSIRQRELRKFF	TGTGCCAGTAGTATACGGCAGCGGGAGCTAAGAAAGTTCTTC
.	TRBV6-1	few	TRBJ2-5	CASIKARGETQYF	TGTGCCAGCATAAAAGCCCGTGGAGAGACCCAGTACTTC
TRBD2	TRBV7-2	.	TRBJ2-3	CATGTSGSTDTQYF	TGTGCCACGGGGACTAGCGGGAGCACAGATACGCAGTATTTT
TRBD2	TRBV7-6	.	TRBJ2-7	CASSLEASGEQYF	TGTGCCAGCAGCTTAGAGGCTAGCGGGGAGCAGTACTTC
.	TRBV30	few	TRBJ1-1	CAWSVGGRTEAFF	TGTGCCTGGAGTGTTGGGGGCCGCACTGAAGCTTTCTTT
.	TRBV6-1	once	TRBJ2-1	CASSKYNEQFF	TGTGCCAGCAGCAAATACAATGAGCAGTTCTTC
.	TRBV4-2	.	TRBJ1-1	CASSQEVKGMQPHTEAFF	TGTGCCAGCAGCCAAGAAGTGAAGGGGATGCAGCCACACACTGAAGCTTTCTTT
.	TRBV5-6	few	TRBJ2-6	CASSLSGRYGANVLTF	TGTGCCAGCAGCTTGTCGGGGAGATATGGGGCCAACGTCCTGACTTTC
.	TRBV28	.	TRBJ2-7	CASSQYRVSDYEQYF	TGTGCCAGCAGCCAATACAGGGTTAGTGATTACGAGCAGTACTTC
.	TRBV7-3	.	TRBJ2-5	CASSLDGLETQYF	TGTGCCAGCAGCTTAGACGGGTTGGAGACCCAGTACTTC
TRBD1	TRBV7-9	.	TRBJ1-1	CASSSTGGVLNTEAFF	TGTGCCAGCAGCTCAACAGGGGGCGTTTTGAACACTGAAGCTTTCTTT
.	TRBV7-9	once	TRBJ1-2	CASSPQGYYGYTF	TGTGCCAGCAGCCCCCAGGGCTACTATGGCTACACCTTC
.	TRBV5-1	.	TRBJ2-3	CASSFSTDTQYF	TGCGCCAGCAGCTTCTCCACAGATACGCAGTATTTT
TRBD1	TRBV19	.	TRBJ2-1	CASSSLSGQGRNNEQFF	TGTGCCAGTAGTAGCCTCTCCGGACAGGGGAGGAACAATGAGCAGTTCTTC
TRBD1	TRBV4-1	.	TRBJ1-6	CASSPSGAGGNYNSPLHF	TGCGCCAGCAGCCCCTCCGGGGCAGGGGGTAACTATAATTCACCCCTCCACTTT
.	TRBV11-1	.	TRBJ2-7	CASSLRVEEQYF	TGTGCCAGCAGCTTGAGGGTTGAGGAGCAGTACTTC
.	TRBV10-3	few	TRBJ1-1	CAISESRAGINTEAFF	TGTGCCATCAGTGAGTCGCGCGCAGGGATCAACACTGAAGCTTTCTTT
TRBD1	TRBV19	.	TRBJ1-5	CASRYSGTANQPQHF	TGTGCCAGTAGATATTCCGGGACAGCGAATCAGCCCCAGCATTTT
TRBD2	TRBV18	.	TRBJ2-1	CASSPSGTSDTYNEQFF	TGTGCCAGCTCACCCTCCGGGACTAGCGACACCTACAATGAGCAGTTCTTC
.	TRBV5-4	once	TRBJ2-3	CASRKTTGATDTQYF	TGTGCCAGCAGAAAAACGACAGGCGCCACAGATACGCAGTATTTT
.	TRBV7-8	.	TRBJ1-3	CASSLKGASNTIYF	TGTGCCAGCAGCCTGAAAGGGGCGTCAAACACCATATATTTT
TRBD2	TRBV15	.	TRBJ2-2	CATSRRGAGGGELFF	TGTGCCACCAGCAGGCGGGGTGCGGGGGGCGGGGAGCTGTTTTTT
TRBD1	TRBV27	.	TRBJ2-7	CASSLSPGTGSYEQYF	TGTGCCAGCAGTTTATCCCCGGGGACAGGGTCTTACGAGCAGTACTTC
TRBD2	TRBV7-2	.	TRBJ2-7	CASSSGSGRLEQYF	TGTGCCAGCAGCTCCGGCAGCGGGAGACTAGAGCAGTACTTC
TRBD2	TRBV6-5	.	TRBJ2-5	CASSYNAGGLETQYF	TGTGCCAGCAGTTACAACGCGGGAGGGCTAGAGACCCAGTACTTC
TRBD1	TRBV27	once	TRBJ2-2	CASSTLDRGPHTGELFF	TGTGCCAGCAGTACCCTGGACAGGGGGCCTCACACCGGGGAGCTGTTTTTT
TRBD2	TRBV27	once	TRBJ2-1	CASSFRKVAGDYEQFF	TGTGCCAGCAGTTTCCGTAAGGTAGCGGGAGATTATGAGCAGTTCTTC
TRBD1	TRBV19	.	TRBJ1-2	CASLQGSGSYGYTF	TGTGCCAGCCTACAGGGGAGCGGGAGCTATGGCTACACCTTC